A single sample gave rise to the 27 T cell receptor beta chains below, sequenced in a study of blood T cell repertoires in COVID-19. TCRdb's table, derived via immunoSEQ multiplex PCR, lists solely in-frame clones and lacks some. The table includes 95,000 to 150,000 clones, about 80% detected once. Sequencing was carried out using peripheral blood. The source of these receptors is a woman aged 45 to 65 with acute or convalescent COVID-19.

The chain links TRBV28 to TRBJ2-2, with 9 bases that match TRBD2. The CDR3 contains 16 residues. Germline V lookup: CDR1 MDHEN, CDR2 SYDVKM. The ends lost 1 base at V and 6 bases at J; junction bases unmatched: 6. This CDR3 reads CASSLSASGKAGELFF. CDR3 sequence (DNA): TGTGCCAGCAGTTTATCCGCTAGCGGGAAGGCCGGGGAGCTGTTTTTT.

This clone has a single count. CDR3 sequence reads: CASSRSGGNYGYTF. As DNA, the CDR3 is TGTGCCAGCAGTAGGTCAGGGGGTAACTATGGCTACACCTTC. The chain employs TRBV7-2 and TRBJ1-2, with 7 bases lining up with TRBD1. CDR1 SGHTA and CDR2 FQGNSA come from the germline V gene. V gave up 6 bases and J gave up 1 base; unmatched junction bases: 5. The CDR3 covers 14 residues.

The rearrangement uses TRBV27 and TRBJ2-1, with 9 bases that match TRBD2. Germline assignment: CDR1 MNHEY and CDR2 SMNVEV (reference sequence). The CDR3 has 15 amino acids. After removal of 3 bases from V and 6 bases from J, the junction contained 6 bases not matched to a gene. As DNA, the CDR3 is TGTGCCAGCAGTTTCATGGCGGGAGGGCCCAATGAGCAGTTCTTC. Protein: CASSFMAGGPNEQFF.

The rearrangement links TRBV2 to TRBJ2-1; TRBD2 agrees at 16 bases. This CDR3 has 21 residues. Unmatched junction bases numbered 14, after V lost 6 bases and J lost 0 bases. CDR1 and CDR2 (germline): SNHLY, FYNNEI. CDR3 sequence reads: CASRAMSGTSGGDSSYNEQFF. CDR3 in DNA: TGTGCCAGCAGGGCGATGTCCGGGACTAGCGGGGGGGATAGCTCCTACAATGAGCAGTTCTTC.

Here the CDR3 reads CSAYRADTQYF. The CDR3 DNA sequence: TGCAGTGCTTACAGGGCAGATACGCAGTATTTT. This chain connects TRBV20-1 to TRBJ2-3; the D gene is possibly TRBD1 (6 bases). The CDR3 length is 11 residues. V gave up 5 bases and J gave up 4 bases, with 7 bases separating them. Germline CDR1 DFQATT, CDR2 SNEGSKA (reference sequence).

V and J are TRBV7-9 and TRBJ1-4; 7 bases fit TRBD1. Trimming took 4 bases from V and 8 from J; bases not matched to a gene: 19. Germline V gene sequence: CDR1 SEHNR, CDR2 FQNEAQ (reference sequence). This CDR3 has 18 residues. CDR3 coding DNA: TGTGCCAGCAGCTCTTTTAACCGGGACAGTCAAAGAGGGGAAAAACTGTTTTTT. Encoded protein: CASSSFNRDSQRGEKLFF.

This clone has more than one count but fewer than ten. The V call is TRBV28, the J call TRBJ1-3; TRBD1 is a possible D gene (5 bases). V shed 2 bases and J shed 7 bases, with 18 bases lying between them. The germline V gene has CDR1 MDHEN and CDR2 SYDVKM. This CDR3 has 16 amino acids. This chain's CDR3 is CASSLTLRGSRNTIYF. The CDR3 DNA follows: TGTGCCAGCAGTTTAACCTTACGGGGGAGTCGTAACACCATATATTTT.

The V and J genes are TRBV19 and TRBJ1-2; D is perhaps TRBD1 (5 bases). V was shortened by 2 bases and J by 2 bases, with 12 bases between the two germline ends. CDR3 size: 15 residues. Germline CDR1 is LNHDA and CDR2 is SQIVND (reference sequence). Here the CDR3 reads CASSISGGTNYGYTF. CDR3 sequence (DNA): TGTGCCAGTAGTATATCCGGGGGAACCAACTATGGCTACACCTTC. The entire variable domain, with the rest obtained from reference TRBV19 and TRBJ1-2, is as follows: DGGITQSPKYLFRKEGQNVTLSCEQNLNHDAMYWYRQDPGQGLRLIYYSQIVNDFQKGDIAEGYSVSREKKESFPLTVTSAQKNPTAFYLCASSISGGTNYGYTFGSGTRLTVV.

V is TRBV9 and J is TRBJ2-3, with D possibly TRBD2 on 6 matching bases. The germline CDR1 and CDR2 sequences are SGDLS and YYNGEE. Trimming stripped 3 bases from V and 2 bases from J, with 19 bases between. There are 17 residues in the CDR3. In nucleotides, the CDR3 is TGTGCCAGCAGCGATCCGCTAGGGACTGGAGTCACAGATACGCAGTATTTT. Amino acid sequence: CASSDPLGTGVTDTQYF.

The chain recombines TRBV7-3 with TRBJ1-6; 8 nucleotides agree with TRBD1. The J segment lost 13 bases and the V segment lost 0 bases, leaving 8 bases of the junction unmatched. The germline V gene encodes CDR1 SGHTA and CDR2 FQGTGA. CDR3 size: 15 residues. The CDR3 reads CASSLTGTGAQPLHF. CDR3 nucleotide sequence: TGTGCCAGCAGCTTAACGGGGACAGGAGCCCAGCCCCTCCACTTT.

V and J are TRBV19 and TRBJ2-2; maybe TRBD2 (5 bases). V was cut by 5 bases and J by 4 bases, with 11 bases left in between. Germline V lookup: CDR1 LNHDA, CDR2 SQIVND (reference sequence). The CDR3 spans 14 residues. DNA of the CDR3: TGTGCCAGTAGTTCTTACGGAGGCACCGGGGAGCTGTTTTTT. Amino acid sequence: CASSSYGGTGELFF.

The genes are TRBV7-3 and TRBJ1-1; a weak D match, TRBD1 (5 bases). Germline values: CDR1 SGHTA, CDR2 FQGTGA. With 5 bases removed from V and 1 base from J, the gap between germline ends came to 8 bases. The CDR3 covers 13 residues. The CDR3, as DNA: TGTGCCAGCAGCACCACAGGGAACACTGAAGCTTTCTTT. It yields the protein CASSTTGNTEAFF.

J is TRBJ1-1 and V is TRBV19; D possibly corresponds to TRBD1 (6 bases). Trimming removed 5 bases from V and 0 bases from J, with 10 bases in between. Germline CDR1 and CDR2: LNHDA and SQIVND (reference sequence). The CDR3 contains 14 residues. Here the CDR3 reads CASSPQGMNTEAFF. CDR3 nucleotides: TGTGCCAGTAGTCCACAGGGCATGAACACTGAAGCTTTCTTT.

V is TRBV3-1 (or the pseudogene TRBV3-2) and J is TRBJ1-2; D gene uncertain. Looked up from germline, CDR1 is LGHDT and CDR2 is YNNKEL (reference sequence). V lost 1 base, J lost 8 bases, and 14 bases lay in between. The CDR3 has 14 amino acids. The CDR3, as DNA: TGTGCCAGCAGCCAAGGGACTTCAATGGGAGGCTACACCTTC. Protein: CASSQGTSMGGYTF.

In its sample, this clone was seen once. This chain connects TRBV2 to TRBJ1-1, with D unclear. V was clipped by 7 bases and J by 1 base, with 10 bases between them. Germline loops: CDR1 SNHLY, CDR2 FYNNEI. This CDR3 has 13 residues. CDR3 sequence: CASTLLTNTEAFF. CDR3 sequence (DNA): TGTGCCAGCACCCTACTCACGAACACTGAAGCTTTCTTT. The variable domain in full, with the rest retrieved from reference TRBV2 and TRBJ1-1, is EPEVTQTPSHQVTQMGQEVILRCVPISNHLYFYWYRQILGQKVEFLVSFYNNEISEKSEIFDDQFSVERPDGSNFTLKIRSTKLEDSAMYFCASTLLTNTEAFFGQGTRLTVV.

The V and J genes are TRBV28 and TRBJ1-5; a possible D gene is TRBD1 (6 bases). This CDR3 is built from 17 residues. The V end lost 2 bases, the J end lost 4 bases, and 18 bases lay between the germline ends. Germline lookup yields CDR1 MDHEN and CDR2 SYDVKM. CDR3 sequence: CASSLRTGGAGNQPQHF. The CDR3 region has the DNA TGTGCCAGCAGTTTACGCACGGGGGGCGCTGGAAATCAGCCCCAGCATTTT.

This chain uses TRBV2 with TRBJ1-1; D is undetermined. Deletions cut 7 bases from V and 0 bases from J, with 9 bases between. Germline CDR1 is SNHLY and CDR2 is FYNNEI. CDR3 length equals 13 residues. The CDR3 region has the DNA TGTGCCAGCAACTCTGATATGAACACTGAAGCTTTCTTT. Its protein is CASNSDMNTEAFF.

V usage is TRBV9 and J usage is TRBJ1-3, with 9 positions matching TRBD1. CDR3 length equals 16 residues. The junction had 4 bases not matched to a gene; V was cut back by 0 bases and J by 3 bases. Germline lookup yields CDR1 SGDLS and CDR2 YYNGEE. The CDR3 spells CASSVVPGQGGNTIYF. The CDR3 nucleotides are TGTGCCAGCAGCGTAGTGCCGGGACAGGGTGGAAACACCATATATTTT.

The chain joins TRBV27 to TRBJ2-1, with 11 bases that match TRBD2. The germline gives CDR1 MNHEY, CDR2 SMNVEV (reference sequence). This CDR3 region has 17 residues. The V and J ends lost 7 bases and 7 bases, in that order; junction bases with no gene match: 15. The CDR3 is CASTVSVAGGPWNEQFF. DNA for the CDR3: TGTGCCAGCACAGTTTCCGTAGCGGGGGGGCCCTGGAATGAGCAGTTCTTC.

The chain combines TRBV18 with TRBJ2-1; D might be TRBD1 (6 bases). V was trimmed by 0 bases and J by 2 bases, leaving 11 bases between them. This CDR3 spans 16 amino acids. The germline CDR1 and CDR2 sequences are KGHSH and LQKENI. CDR3 protein: CASSPPTGQTYNEQFF. The CDR3 DNA reads TGTGCCAGCTCACCACCTACTGGACAGACCTACAATGAGCAGTTCTTC.

The rearrangement links TRBV4-1 to TRBJ1-6; no reliable D call. This CDR3 has 15 residues. V was trimmed by 4 bases and J by 5 bases, leaving 12 bases between them. Germline V lookup: CDR1 MGHRA, CDR2 YSYEKL. CDR3 DNA sequence: TGCGCCAGCAGCCCCTCATTCGGGAATAATTCACCCCTCCACTTT. Its translation is CASSPSFGNNSPLHF.

This clone came up once. This CDR3 is CASSLGTAGTEAFF. The CDR3 DNA sequence: TGTGCCAGCTCACTAGGGACAGCGGGCACTGAAGCTTTCTTT. V is TRBV18 and J is TRBJ1-1; 7 positions match TRBD1. Per the germline V gene, CDR1 is KGHSH and CDR2 is LQKENI. V shed 4 bases, J shed 4 bases, and the junction held 6 bases outside the gene matches. The CDR3 spans 14 residues.

In this sample, this clone turned up a few times. V usage is TRBV7-9 and J usage is TRBJ2-5; maybe TRBD2 (5 bases). The CDR3 extends over 14 amino acids. V lost 5 bases and J 5 bases, leaving 15 bases between the germline ends. Germline CDR1 is SEHNR and CDR2 is FQNEAQ (reference sequence). Here the CDR3 DNA reads TGTGCCAGCAGCCTTCGAGGGAGTTTGGAGACCCAGTACTTC. Translation gives CASSLRGSLETQYF.

The chain is built from TRBV11-2 and TRBJ2-1; 11 nucleotides agree with TRBD2. Germline V gene sequence: CDR1 SGHAT, CDR2 FQNNGV. V dropped 5 bases and J dropped 7; count of bases not matched to a gene: 4. This CDR3 comprises 14 residues. The CDR3 DNA reads as TGTGCCAGCAGCCGGGGACTAGCGGAAAATGAGCAGTTCTTC. It codes for CASSRGLAENEQFF.

The chain uses TRBV19 and TRBJ1-2; D gene unclear. CDR3 size: 12 residues. V gave up 8 bases and J gave up 4 bases, with 11 bases separating them. Germline values: CDR1 LNHDA, CDR2 SQIVND (reference sequence). The CDR3 nucleotides read TGTGCCAGTCACGCGGGGTCCTATGGCTACACCTTC. Protein: CASHAGSYGYTF.

This chain links TRBV18 with TRBJ2-2; weak D call: TRBD1 (6 bases). V was shortened by 3 bases and J by 5 bases, with 13 bases between the two germline ends. The CDR3 sequence is 15 residues long. Germline CDR1 KGHSH, CDR2 LQKENI. CDR3 DNA: TGTGCCAGCTCACCCGTTACACAGGGAACCGGGGAGCTGTTTTTT. Translating gives CASSPVTQGTGELFF. The whole variable domain, filled in from reference TRBV18 and TRBJ2-2, reads NAGVMQNPRHLVRRRGQEARLRCSPMKGHSHVYWYRQLPEEGLKFMVYLQKENIIDESGMPKERFSAEFPKEGPSILRIQQVVRGDSAAYFCASSPVTQGTGELFFGEGSRLTVL.

This clone was seen more than once but under ten times. J is TRBJ1-6 and V is TRBV9; TRBD1 matches 8 bases. Germline assignment: CDR1 SGDLS and CDR2 YYNGEE. J lost 10 bases, V lost 3 bases, and 6 bases had no gene match. This CDR3 region has 14 residues. The CDR3 loop is CASSAADRASPLHF. DNA of the CDR3: TGTGCCAGCAGCGCTGCGGACAGGGCATCACCCCTCCACTTT.